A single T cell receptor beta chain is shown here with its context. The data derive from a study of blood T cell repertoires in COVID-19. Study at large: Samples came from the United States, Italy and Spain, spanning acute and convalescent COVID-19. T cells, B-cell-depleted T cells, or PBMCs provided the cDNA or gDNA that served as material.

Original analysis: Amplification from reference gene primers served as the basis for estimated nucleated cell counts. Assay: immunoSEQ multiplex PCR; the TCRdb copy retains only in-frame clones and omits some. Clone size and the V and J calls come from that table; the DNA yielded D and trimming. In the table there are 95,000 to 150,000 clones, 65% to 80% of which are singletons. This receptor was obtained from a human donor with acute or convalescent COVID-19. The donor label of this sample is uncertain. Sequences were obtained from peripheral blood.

The CDR3 spells CASSPGTGNNGYTF. The CDR3 nucleotides are TGTGCCAGCAGCCCCGGGACAGGGAACAATGGCTACACCTTC. The rearrangement links TRBV13 to TRBJ1-2, with 9 positions matching TRBD1. The CDR3 has 14 amino acids. V shed 5 bases, J shed 6 bases, and the junction held 7 bases outside the gene matches. Germline V lookup: CDR1 PRHDT, CDR2 FYEKMQ (reference sequence). The full variable domain, in which reference TRBV13 and TRBJ1-2 provide the parts outside the CDR3, is AAGVIQSPRHLIKEKRETATLKCYPIPRHDTVYWYQQGPGQDPQFLISFYEKMQSDKGSIPDRFSAQQFSDYHSELNMSSLELGDSALYFCASSPGTGNNGYTFGSGTRLTVV.